The 18 T cell receptor beta chains below were found in one sample sequenced in a study of T cells in localized non-small cell lung cancer. Generated by immunoSEQ multiplex PCR, the TCRdb table keeps only in-frame clones and is missing some. The repertoire holds about 48,000 clones, with about 80% as singletons. The material was peripheral blood, obtained before any cancer treatment. The receptors shown here come from a man between 35 and 75 years old with stage I squamous cell lung carcinoma.

As to this clone: Other DNA sequences from this sample encode an identical CDR3 as well. The chain is built from TRBV6-5 and TRBJ1-4, with D possibly being TRBD1 (6 bases). CDR3 length equals 15 residues. Germline loops: CDR1 MNHEY, CDR2 SVGAGI. Trimming removed 0 bases at V and 7 bases at J, with 12 bases between. The CDR3 protein is CASSYSGGGGEKLFF. The CDR3 bases are TGTGCCAGCAGTTACTCCGGGGGCGGGGGTGAAAAACTGTTTTTT.

This clone occurred a few times. The genes are TRBV4-1 and TRBJ2-6; D remains unclear. With 6 bases removed from V and 2 bases from J, the gap between germline ends came to 11 bases. Germline CDR1 reads MGHRA; CDR2 reads YSYEKL. The CDR3 has 15 amino acids. The CDR3 sequence is CASSYTLTGANVLTF. The DNA of the CDR3 is TGCGCCAGCAGTTACACCTTGACTGGGGCCAACGTCCTGACTTTC.

The chain links TRBV10-2 to TRBJ2-6; D unclear. The CDR3 has 18 amino acids. Germline V lookup: CDR1 WSHSY, CDR2 SAAADI. The V end was cut by 3 bases, the J end by 0 bases, with 15 bases between. The CDR3 protein is CASSDESQIGSGANVLTF. The DNA for the CDR3 is TGCGCCAGCAGTGATGAGAGCCAAATCGGCTCTGGGGCCAACGTCCTGACTTTC.

The chain is built from TRBV6-5 and TRBJ2-7; no definite D call. The CDR3 runs 14 residues. Trimming removed 7 bases from V and 2 bases from J, with 15 bases in between. CDR1 is MNHEY, CDR2 SVGAGI, per germline. CDR3 nucleotides: TGTGCCAGCACCCCCCGAGCAGGCCCCTACGAGCAGTACTTC. Amino acid sequence: CASTPRAGPYEQYF.

The gene calls are TRBV5-4 and TRBJ2-1; weak D call: TRBD1 (5 bases). The CDR3 runs 13 residues. Trimming removed 1 base at V and 6 bases at J, with 8 bases between. Germline CDR1 and CDR2: SGHNT and YYREEE (reference sequence). In nucleotides, the CDR3 is TGTGCCAGCAGCTTGTCAGGGCCCAATGAGCAGTTCTTC. Translated, it gives CASSLSGPNEQFF.

The chain recombines TRBV7-9 with TRBJ1-5; 7 bases map to TRBD1. Germline V gene sequence: CDR1 SEHNR, CDR2 FQNEAQ (reference sequence). Unmatched junction bases numbered 7, after V lost 2 bases and J lost 6 bases. The CDR3 covers 15 residues. CDR3 protein: CASSLSDRVSQPQHF. The CDR3 DNA reads TGTGCCAGCAGCTTATCTGACAGGGTTAGTCAGCCCCAGCATTTT. Full variable domain (outside the CDR3, taken from reference TRBV7-9 and TRBJ1-5): DTGVSQNPRHKITKRGQNVTFRCDPISEHNRLYWYRQTLGQGPEFLTYFQNEAQLEKSRLLSDRFSAERPKGSFSTLEIQRTEQGDSAMYLCASSLSDRVSQPQHFGDGTRLSIL.

The chain is built from TRBV7-2 and TRBJ2-3, with a tentative D call TRBD1 (6 bases). V lost 4 bases and J lost 3, with 8 bases in between. CDR3 length: 13 residues. From germline, CDR1 is SGHTA and CDR2 FQGNSA. CDR3 region: CASSSQGTDTQYF. CDR3 coding DNA: TGTGCCAGCAGCTCCCAGGGGACAGATACGCAGTATTTT.

This rearrangement joins TRBV18 to TRBJ2-7; 11 positions agree with TRBD1. The CDR3 totals 14 residues. V was clipped by 4 bases and J by 6 bases; unmatched bases: 5. Germline V lookup: CDR1 KGHSH, CDR2 LQKENI. CDR3 in amino acids: CASSLGTGGGEQYF. As DNA, the CDR3 is TGTGCCAGCTCACTAGGGACAGGGGGTGGCGAGCAGTACTTC.

This clone is a singleton in its sample. The rearrangement joins TRBV7-3 to TRBJ2-2; 7 bases are shared with TRBD1. The CDR3 has 16 amino acids. The junction had 10 bases not matched to a gene; V was cut back by 5 bases and J by 4 bases. CDR1 and CDR2 (germline): SGHTA, FQGTGA. The CDR3 region is CASSKLGGRGTGELFF. In DNA form, the CDR3 reads TGTGCCAGCAGCAAATTAGGGGGCCGGGGCACCGGGGAGCTGTTTTTT. The whole variable domain, remainder taken from reference TRBV7-3 and TRBJ2-2, is GAGVSQTPSNKVTEKGKYVELRCDPISGHTALYWYRQSLGQGPEFLIYFQGTGAADDSGLPNDRFFAVRPEGSVSTLKIQRTERGDSAVYLCASSKLGGRGTGELFFGEGSRLTVL.

The chain employs TRBV5-6 and TRBJ1-1; D is unclear. The CDR3 totals 14 residues. Germline V gene sequence: CDR1 SGHDT, CDR2 YYEEEE. V lost 0 bases to trimming and J lost 0 bases, with 6 bases between them. The CDR3 DNA reads TGTGCCAGCAGCTTGGTGGGTCTGAACACTGAAGCTTTCTTT. Translation: CASSLVGLNTEAFF.

The V call is TRBV7-9, the J call TRBJ2-7; D is possibly TRBD1 (6 bases). Trimming took 1 base from V and 5 from J, leaving 12 bases between them. The CDR3 contains 14 residues. The germline CDR1 and CDR2 sequences are SEHNR and FQNEAQ (reference sequence). The CDR3 sequence: CASSLDPGVNEQYF. In nucleotides, the CDR3 is TGTGCCAGCAGCTTAGATCCAGGGGTAAACGAGCAGTACTTC.

A single count supports this clone. The chain has TRBV18 and TRBJ2-3, with unresolved D. The germline V and J ends were trimmed by 1 base and 6 bases, with 11 bases remaining between them. The germline V gene encodes CDR1 KGHSH and CDR2 LQKENI. The CDR3 has 14 residues. CDR3 bases: TGTGCCAGCTCACCACTCAGCGCGGAGGATACGCAGTATTTT. Protein: CASSPLSAEDTQYF.

The chain uses TRBV9 and TRBJ2-5; tentatively, D is TRBD1 (6 bases). CDR3 length: 14 residues. CDR1 is SGDLS and CDR2 is YYNGEE in the germline V gene. V was clipped by 0 bases and J by 9 bases, with 15 bases between them. The CDR3 bases are TGTGCCAGCAGCGTAGCTACAGGGCCTTCCGCCCAGTACTTC. The encoded protein is CASSVATGPSAQYF.

V is TRBV28 and J is TRBJ2-7, with TRBD1 identical over 10 bases. Germline V gene lookup returns CDR1 MDHEN and CDR2 SYDVKM. The CDR3 contains 16 residues. V gave up 10 bases and J gave up 3 bases; unmatched junction bases: 15. CDR3 region: CATRREAGQGFYEQYF. The CDR3 nucleotides read TGTGCCACCCGGAGGGAGGCGGGACAGGGGTTCTACGAGCAGTACTTC.

J is TRBJ2-1 and V is TRBV28; D perhaps matches TRBD2 (6 bases). Germline lookup yields CDR1 MDHEN and CDR2 SYDVKM. Trimming removed 6 bases from V and 6 bases from J, with 12 bases in between. The CDR3 covers 13 residues. The CDR3 loop is CASRRTTINEQFF. In nucleotides, the CDR3 is TGTGCCAGCAGGCGGACTACCATCAATGAGCAGTTCTTC.

The rearrangement links TRBV6-1 to TRBJ2-7, with D perhaps matching TRBD2 (6 bases). V lost 9 bases and J lost 2, with 20 bases in between. This CDR3 comprises 15 residues. The germline gives CDR1 MNHNS, CDR2 SASEGT. DNA for the CDR3: TGTGCCAGTAATCCCACCGGGACTGCACCCTACGAGCAGTACTTC. As protein: CASNPTGTAPYEQYF.

With respect to this clone: Compared with germline, one end of the junction differs, possibly owing to a read error. The J gene is TRBJ1-5, the V gene TRBV2, with TRBD1 as a possible D gene (5 bases). Germline CDR1 and CDR2: SNHLY and FYNNEI. This CDR3 has 15 residues. CDR3 sequence (DNA): TGTGCCAGCAGCGAAGGGGCCTATAGCAATCAGCCCCAGCATTTT. Translation gives CASSEGAYSNQPQHF.

This chain joins TRBV11-2 and TRBJ2-5; perhaps TRBD1 as D (6 bases). The germline V gene has CDR1 SGHAT and CDR2 FQNNGV. CDR3 size: 15 residues. Trimming removed 5 bases at V and 2 bases at J, with 15 bases between. CDR3 DNA sequence: TGTGCCAGCAGCAACGTGGGGGCCTCTCAAGAGACCCAGTACTTC. Translated: CASSNVGASQETQYF.